A selection of T cell receptor beta chains follows, all from one sample in a study of blood T cell repertoires in COVID-19. The assay was immunoSEQ multiplex PCR, and TCRdb's table has in-frame clones only and misses some. The sample contains a few hundred thousand clones, 90% of which appear only once. Source material: PBMCs or T cells enriched from blood (not recorded which). All receptors come from a man between 25 and 39 years old who had recovered from COVID-19. CDR3s include the opening cysteine and the closing phenylalanine or tryptophan. Fields, in order: clone size, V gene, J gene, D gene, CDR3 protein, CDR3 DNA. The D gene is left open where the match is weak. The size of a clone is reported for some rows only, either as once, few or many, or as a class for expanded clones.

>.|TRBV24-1|TRBJ2-7|TRBD1
CATSDTGESSYEQYF
TGTGCCACCAGTGACACAGGGGAAAGCTCCTACGAGCAGTACTTC
>.|TRBV13|TRBJ2-1|TRBD2
CASSRDTSGRTGEQFF
TGTGCCAGCAGCCGCGATACTAGCGGGAGGACGGGTGAGCAGTTCTTC
>.|TRBV2|TRBJ2-5|TRBD2
CASSKNSGGRWETQYF
TGTGCCAGCAGCAAAAATAGCGGGGGCCGCTGGGAGACCCAGTACTTC
>.|TRBV27|TRBJ1-5|.
CATWALGPNQPQHF
TGTGCCACCTGGGCTCTGGGTCCCAATCAGCCCCAGCATTTT
>.|TRBV28|TRBJ1-1|.
CASSLEPTGNTEAFF
TGTGCCAGCAGTTTAGAGCCTACAGGGAACACTGAAGCTTTCTTT
>.|TRBV7-9|TRBJ2-2|.
CASSLVGLASGELFF
TGTGCCAGCAGCTTAGTTGGGCTAGCGAGCGGGGAGCTGTTTTTT
>.|TRBV28|TRBJ1-4|TRBD1
CASNRQGLANEKLFF
TGTGCCAGCAATAGACAGGGACTGGCTAATGAAAAACTGTTTTTT
>.|TRBV28|TRBJ2-5|TRBD2
CATSSLADQETQYF
TGTGCCACCTCCAGTCTAGCGGACCAAGAGACCCAGTACTTC
>.|TRBV5-5|TRBJ1-2|.
CASSLSRGLNTF
TGTGCCAGCAGCTTGTCCAGGGGATTGAACACCTTC
>.|TRBV20-1|TRBJ1-5|.
CSASTGVSNQPQHF
TGCAGTGCTAGTACGGGGGTTAGCAATCAGCCCCAGCATTTT
>.|TRBV27|TRBJ1-1|TRBD1
CASSLGQATEAFF
TGTGCCAGCAGTTTGGGACAGGCAACTGAAGCTTTCTTT
>.|TRBV9|TRBJ2-1|TRBD2
CASSLQPGRESYNEQFF
TGTGCCAGCAGCCTCCAACCCGGGCGGGAGTCCTACAATGAGCAGTTCTTC
>.|TRBV30|TRBJ2-1|TRBD2
CAWSSGLAGGLNEQFF
TGTGCCTGGAGTAGTGGACTAGCGGGAGGGCTGAATGAGCAGTTCTTC
>.|TRBV28|TRBJ1-2|.
CASSTKWRSGYGYTF
TGTGCCAGCAGCACAAAATGGCGTTCGGGCTATGGCTACACCTTC
>once|TRBV19|TRBJ2-2|.
CASRPTGNTGELFF
TGTGCCAGTAGGCCGACAGGGAACACCGGGGAGCTGTTTTTT
>.|TRBV13|TRBJ1-2|TRBD1
CASSSGQGAGYGYTF
TGTGCCAGCAGCTCGGGACAGGGGGCTGGGTATGGCTACACCTTC
>.|TRBV18|TRBJ2-2|TRBD1
CASSPVTGYGNTGELFF
TGTGCCAGCTCACCGGTGACAGGGTATGGGAACACCGGGGAGCTGTTTTTT
>.|TRBV2|TRBJ1-6|TRBD1
CASRDRANNSPLHF
TGTGCCAGCAGGGACAGGGCCAATAATTCACCCCTCCACTTT
>once|TRBV14|TRBJ2-3|.
CASSRLASDTQYF
TGTGCCAGCAGCCGGCTAGCGTCAGATACGCAGTATTTT
>.|TRBV5-4|TRBJ1-3|.
CASSSPTAGGNTIYF
TGTGCCAGCAGCTCCCCGACGGCGGGGGGAAACACCATATATTTT
>.|TRBV24-1|TRBJ2-5|TRBD2
CATSDGFEREGFQETQYF
TGTGCCACCAGTGATGGATTCGAGCGGGAGGGCTTTCAAGAGACCCAGTACTTC
>.|TRBV3-1/TRBV3-2|TRBJ1-3|.
CASSHPGAFNTIYF
TGTGCCAGCAGCCATCCAGGGGCGTTTAACACCATATATTTT
>.|TRBV9|TRBJ1-3|TRBD1
CASSVEDRGRGNTIYF
TGTGCCAGCAGCGTAGAGGACAGGGGGCGCGGAAACACCATATATTTT
>.|TRBV5-4|TRBJ2-1|TRBD1
CASSRGQGIANEQFF
TGTGCCAGCAGCCGGGGACAGGGGATTGCAAATGAGCAGTTCTTC
>.|TRBV30|TRBJ2-3|.
CAWSAGTDTQYF
TGTGCCTGGAGTGCAGGGACAGATACGCAGTATTTT
>.|TRBV7-6|TRBJ1-1|TRBD1
CASSPGTGVMNTEAFF
TGTGCCAGCAGCCCGGGGACAGGGGTTATGAACACTGAAGCTTTCTTT
>.|TRBV28|TRBJ1-1|TRBD1
CASSPAGTGYTEAFF
TGTGCCAGCAGTCCGGCCGGGACAGGGTATACTGAAGCTTTCTTT
>.|TRBV6-1|TRBJ1-2|TRBD1
CASSEFAGGGYGYTF
TGTGCCAGCAGTGAATTCGCAGGGGGCGGTTATGGCTACACCTTC